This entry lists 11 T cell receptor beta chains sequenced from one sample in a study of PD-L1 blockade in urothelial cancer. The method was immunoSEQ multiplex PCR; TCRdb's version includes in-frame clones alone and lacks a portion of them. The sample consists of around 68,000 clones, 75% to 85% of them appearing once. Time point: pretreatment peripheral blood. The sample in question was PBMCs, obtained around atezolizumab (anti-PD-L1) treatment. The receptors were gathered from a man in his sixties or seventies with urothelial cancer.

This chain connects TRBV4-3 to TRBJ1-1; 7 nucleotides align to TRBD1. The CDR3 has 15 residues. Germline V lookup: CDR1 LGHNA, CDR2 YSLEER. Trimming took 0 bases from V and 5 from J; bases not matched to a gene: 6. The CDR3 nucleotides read TGCGCCAGCAGCCAAGATAGAGGGGGCGGAACTGAAGCTTTCTTT. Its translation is CASSQDRGGGTEAFF.

CDR3 sequence: CASSDSGGVRDTQYF. In DNA form, the CDR3 reads TGTGCCAGCAGTGACTCTGGCGGGGTGAGGGATACGCAGTATTTT. The V and J genes are TRBV6-4 and TRBJ2-3; possibly TRBD2 for D (6 bases). V was clipped by 0 bases and J by 6 bases, with 13 bases between them. The CDR3 totals 15 residues. The germline V gene has CDR1 MRHNA and CDR2 SNTAGT.

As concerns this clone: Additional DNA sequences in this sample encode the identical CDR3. CDR3 in DNA: TGTGCCAGCAGCTTGAAGGGGGAAGATACGCAGTATTTT. Translating it yields CASSLKGEDTQYF. The chain joins TRBV5-6 to TRBJ2-3, with D possibly TRBD1 on 6 matching bases. Germline CDR1 and CDR2: SGHDT and YYEEEE. The CDR3 sequence is 13 residues long. Trimming stripped 1 base from V and 5 bases from J, with 8 bases between.

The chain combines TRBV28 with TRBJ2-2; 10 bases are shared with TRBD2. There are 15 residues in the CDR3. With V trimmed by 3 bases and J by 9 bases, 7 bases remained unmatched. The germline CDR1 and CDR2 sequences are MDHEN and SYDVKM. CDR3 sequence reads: CASSFPTSGFRELFF. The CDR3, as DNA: TGTGCCAGCAGTTTTCCGACTAGCGGGTTCCGGGAGCTGTTTTTT.

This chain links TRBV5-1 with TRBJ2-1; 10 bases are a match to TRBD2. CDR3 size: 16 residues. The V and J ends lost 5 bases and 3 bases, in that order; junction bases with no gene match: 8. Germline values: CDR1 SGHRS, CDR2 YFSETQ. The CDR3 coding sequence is TGCGCCAGCAGTCCGATTCTAGCGGGAGACTACAATGAGCAGTTCTTC. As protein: CASSPILAGDYNEQFF. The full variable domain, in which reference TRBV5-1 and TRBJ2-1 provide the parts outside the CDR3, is KAGVTQTPRYLIKTRGQQVTLSCSPISGHRSVSWYQQTPGQGLQFLFEYFSETQRNKGNFPGRFSGRQFSNSRSEMNVSTLELGDSALYLCASSPILAGDYNEQFFGPGTRLTVL.

The CDR3 DNA reads TGCGCCAGCAGCGGAGCGGCCAGCTCCTACGAGCAGTACTTC. Its protein product is CASSGAASSYEQYF. The rearrangement uses TRBV5-1 and TRBJ2-7; TRBD2 is a possible D gene (5 bases). This CDR3 contains 14 residues. Trimming removed 4 bases at V and 0 bases at J, with 11 bases between. The V gene's germline CDR1 is SGHRS and CDR2 YFSETQ.

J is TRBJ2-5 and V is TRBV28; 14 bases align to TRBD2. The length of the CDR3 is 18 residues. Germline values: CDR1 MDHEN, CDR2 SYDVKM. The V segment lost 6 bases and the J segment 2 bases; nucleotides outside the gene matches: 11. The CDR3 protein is CASRGLAGVSLRQETQYF. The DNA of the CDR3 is TGTGCCAGCAGGGGACTAGCGGGAGTCTCTTTAAGGCAAGAGACCCAGTACTTC.

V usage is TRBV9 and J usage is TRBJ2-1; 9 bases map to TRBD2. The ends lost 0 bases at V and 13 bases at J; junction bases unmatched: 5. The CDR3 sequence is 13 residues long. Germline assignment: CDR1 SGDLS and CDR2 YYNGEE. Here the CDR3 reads CASSVVDSGRQFF. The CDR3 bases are TGTGCCAGCAGCGTAGTAGATAGCGGGAGACAGTTCTTC.

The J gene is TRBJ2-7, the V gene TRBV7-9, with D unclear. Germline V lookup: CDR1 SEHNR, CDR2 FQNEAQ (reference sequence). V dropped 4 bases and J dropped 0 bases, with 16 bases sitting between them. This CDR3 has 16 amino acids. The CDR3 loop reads CASSSSPNPNSYEQYF. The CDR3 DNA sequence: TGTGCCAGCAGCTCGTCCCCTAATCCAAACTCCTACGAGCAGTACTTC.

The CDR3 nucleotides are TGTGCCAGCAGTACCACAGGGGGGTTAGGCTCCTACAATGAGCAGTTCTTC. Translated, it gives CASSTTGGLGSYNEQFF. The chain combines TRBV28 with TRBJ2-1, with 8 positions matching TRBD1. Trimming cost V 5 bases and J 0 bases; bases outside gene matches: 9. Germline CDR1 is MDHEN and CDR2 is SYDVKM. This CDR3 is 17 amino acids long.

The CDR3 loop is CASSQVGSRSGNEKLFF. In DNA form, the CDR3 reads TGCGCCAGCAGCCAAGTGGGCAGCCGTTCCGGTAATGAAAAACTGTTTTTT. The chain couples TRBV4-3 to TRBJ1-4; no firm D call. The length of the CDR3 is 17 residues. Looked up from germline, CDR1 is LGHNA and CDR2 is YSLEER. The germline V and J ends were trimmed by 1 base and 4 bases, with 16 bases remaining between them.